The 7 T cell receptor beta chains presented below share a single source sample, sequenced in a study of graft-versus-host responses after intestinal transplantation. The protocol was immunoSEQ multiplex PCR, while the TCRdb copy is restricted to in-frame clones and leaves out a portion. The table shows more than 12,000 clones, with under 35% occurring only once. The source was alloreactive CD4+ T cells from a mixed lymphocyte reaction culture, collected before intestinal transplant. Sample subset: CFSE-low proliferating T cells sorted from roughly 6-day pre-transplant mixed lymphocyte reaction (GvH or HvG direction). Receptors were obtained from a human patient who received an intestinal transplant.

The rearrangement links TRBV2 to TRBJ2-1, with TRBD2 identical over 13 bases. The germline V gene has CDR1 SNHLY and CDR2 FYNNEI. The CDR3 is 21 amino acids. Losses at the gene ends were 5 bases for V and 7 bases for J; bases not matched to a gene: 23. CDR3 sequence (DNA): TGTGCCAGCAGTAAGAGAAGATCAAATTTAACTAGCGGGAGGGCCCGGAATGAGCAGTTCTTC. Amino acids: CASSKRRSNLTSGRARNEQFF.

This clone appeared a few times. The chain couples TRBV6-1 to TRBJ1-2; possibly TRBD1 for D (5 bases). Germline lookup yields CDR1 MNHNS and CDR2 SASEGT. This CDR3 contains 15 residues. The germline V and J ends were trimmed by 7 bases and 3 bases, with 18 bases remaining between them. CDR3 nucleotides: TGTGCCAGCACCCGCGGGGGGGGATTGGACTATGGCTACACCTTC. Protein sequence: CASTRGGGLDYGYTF.

Here the CDR3 DNA reads TGCAGTGCTAGCAGATACGAGCAGTACTTC. Encoded protein: CSASRYEQYF. The chain links TRBV20-1 to TRBJ2-7; no reliable D call. CDR1 and CDR2 (germline): DFQATT, SNEGSKA (reference sequence). V lost 3 bases and J lost 4, with 4 bases in between. This CDR3 is built from 10 residues.

The V gene is TRBV2, the J gene TRBJ2-6; 8 bases align to TRBD1. V was clipped by 5 bases and J by 2 bases; unmatched bases: 8. CDR1 and CDR2 from the germline V gene are SNHLY and FYNNEI. The CDR3 is 17 residues long. CDR3 region: CASSPHPDRAGANVLTF. In nucleotides, the CDR3 is TGTGCCAGCAGTCCACATCCGGACAGGGCTGGGGCCAACGTCCTGACTTTC.

The CDR3 region has the DNA TGTGCCAGCAGTTTTCCAGACAGAACGAATGTTTATGGCTACACCTTC. Amino acids: CASSFPDRTNVYGYTF. The V gene is TRBV28, the J gene TRBJ1-2, with D possibly matching TRBD1 (5 bases). V shed 3 bases and J shed 5 bases, with 19 bases lying between them. Germline V gene sequence: CDR1 MDHEN, CDR2 SYDVKM. The CDR3 has 16 amino acids.

This clone was recorded once. Other nucleotide sequences in the sample specify the same CDR3. The chain couples TRBV5-4 to TRBJ2-1; 9 bases fit TRBD2. Germline CDR1 SGHNT, CDR2 YYREEE (reference sequence). Germline trimming cut 3 bases from V and 6 bases from J; bases unmatched to any gene: 7. The CDR3 is made up of 15 amino acids. The CDR3 region has the DNA TGTGCCAGCAGCTCGGGACTAGCAGGTCTCAATGAGCAGTTCTTC. It specifies CASSSGLAGLNEQFF.

CDR3 sequence (DNA): TGTGCCAGCAGCGTAGCTAGCGGGAGGGGGGAGCTGTTTTTT. Its protein is CASSVASGRGELFF. The chain employs TRBV9 and TRBJ2-2; 11 bases map to TRBD2. Germline trimming cut 0 bases from V and 8 bases from J; bases unmatched to any gene: 0. Germline CDR1 reads SGDLS; CDR2 reads YYNGEE. The length of the CDR3 is 14 residues.